This T cell receptor (beta chain) derives from a study of lymphopenia after photon versus proton radiotherapy (dated by TCRdb to about 2019). Turning to the overall study: Photon and proton radiation therapy were compared by the study for their immunological effects in patients with gastrointestinal tumors who developed high-grade lymphopenia. The 20 patients in the cohort had gastrointestinal tumors, were treated with either photon or proton therapy, and subsequently developed lymphopenia. The study aimed to characterize how the two radiation modalities differ in their impact on the immune system.

On the study overall, not on this receptor specifically: Across the cohort, a larger post-nadir drop in TCR diversity was inversely correlated with overall survival time among patients who died. After the lymphocyte count nadir, photon-treated repertoires showed oligoclonal expansion, especially of CD8+ Temra cells, which drove the drop in diversity. The survival association was assessed only in patients who died, and better survival with proton therapy was presented by the authors as a possibility rather than a demonstrated result. Relative stability during treatment was observed in proton-treated patients, whereas loss of naive T cells and TCR diversity and gain of effector/memory populations were observed in photon-treated patients.

A note on this clone: Which antigen it targets is not known. It has no much larger one-base neighbor in the sample; base qualities were not kept.

The library was made by the immunoSEQ multiplex PCR assay. Alongside multiparametric flow cytometry, deep sequencing of rearranged TCR beta loci was used to profile the T cell repertoires. TCRdb carries this immuneACCESS record with in-frame sequences only. Its versions omit some clonotypes, under half of them owing to an unresolved V gene in the studies checked, with the rest unexplained. This sample comprises about 39,000 clones, around nine tenths of them detected only once. The ten top clones hold roughly 15% of the sample. From the cysteine through the phenylalanine, the CDR3 covers 14 amino acids. This entry keeps only the CDR3 DNA: 42 bases, framed from base 1. The germline V gene (reference sequence) yields MNHEY for CDR1 and SMNVEV for CDR2. The germline ends are 13 bases apart after V is trimmed by 3 bases and J by 6 bases.

The chain employs TRBV27 and TRBJ2-3; the D gene assignment is perhaps TRBD1 or TRBD2, with each matching 5 bases. The TCR was taken from a man between 60 and 70 years old with cholangiocarcinoma. The sample in question was peripheral blood, obtained from a patient treated with photon-based radiotherapy. The CDR3 reads CASSFRDPRDTQYF. The nucleotide sequence is given as TGTGCCAGCAGTTTCCGGGACCCCCGGGATACGCAGTATTTT.